This T cell receptor (beta chain) was found in a study of cytomegalovirus exposure and HLA in healthy donors. Overall study context: Earlier findings included some 100 million unique TCR beta sequences obtained from 180 million or so T cells. Unique TCRs numbering approximately 81 million, obtained from HLA-typed donors, made up an early data release. The study placed around 85% of its roughly 400 genotyped donors in the Caucasian-associated ancestry cluster.

The PCR made use of 60 Vbeta and 13 Jbeta primers. Profiled with immunoSEQ multiplex PCR; TCRdb holds only in-frame clones, not every one. The data contain over 80,000 clones, over 70% of them singletons. Germline V CDR1 and CDR2: MDHEN, SYDVKM. The CDR3 totals 12 residues. V was clipped by 3 bases and J by 4 bases, with 6 bases between them. Input material: PBMCs. The chain combines TRBV28 with TRBJ1-2; D gene unclear. The sequence was collected from a man aged 40-55 years in good health and CMV-seronegative. CDR3 residues: CASSLGPYGYTF. The CDR3 region has the DNA TGTGCCAGCAGTTTGGGCCCCTATGGCTACACCTTC.